This T cell receptor (beta chain) was documented in a study of post-analysis software for immune sequencing data. Unique-molecular-identifier-tagged TCR beta cDNA libraries were used. Each sample of roughly 0.95 to 10 million input T cells yielded 500,000 or so cDNA molecules, so each molecule approximated one T cell. In TCRdb, the PCR reads were re-called with MiXCR into one record per CDR3 protein. This table has fewer than 850,000 distinct CDR3 sequences, 25% to 30% appearing once. General observations from the study: With TRBV5-6, TRBV5-1 and TRBV20-1 included, about five TRBV segments were more frequent in patients than in controls. Those samples that were prepared in the same batch co-clustered strongly by F measure.

A word on this clonotype: Its antigen is undetermined.

The CDR3 is 16 residues long. The trim removed 6 bases at V and 4 bases at J, leaving 12 bases unmatched. The rearrangement uses TRBV12-3 or TRBV12-4 and TRBJ1-2; 9 nucleotides match TRBD1. This clonotype was obtained from a girl under 18 with multiple sclerosis. The specimen sequenced was blood. The CDR3 region is CASRLSGTGIFYGYTF. Here the CDR3 DNA reads TGTGCCAGCAGATTAAGCGGGACAGGGATTTTCTATGGCTACACCTTC.